The clone carrying this T cell receptor (beta chain) was seen ten or more times. It was RNA transcripts that yielded the amplified TCR beta CDR3 regions. A set of HTBI primers served as the primers for a first-round RT-PCR of the TCR CDR3. Each CDR3 protein is one row after TCRdb ran MiXCR on the multiplex PCR reads. This sample has hundreds of thousands of distinct CDR3 sequences, with about 15% found just once. The data were taken from a study of T cells in Graves' hyperthyroidism and ophthalmopathy. Study background: Peripheral blood was obtained at initial diagnosis, preceding any treatment.

The CDR3 is 19 residues long. In germline, CDR1 is SGHTA, CDR2 FQGTGA. J gave up 2 bases and V 8 bases, and 20 bases lay outside the gene matches. The chain recombines TRBV7-3 with TRBJ2-3; 9 positions match TRBD1. This receptor was taken from a woman aged 25 to 39 with Graves' hyperthyroidism that later progressed to Graves' ophthalmopathy. Sequenced: blood. The CDR3 DNA reads as TGTGCCAGCTCGGCGTCCGCGACAGGGGGAGGAAGGGACACAGATACGCAGTATTTT. Protein sequence: CASSASATGGGRDTDTQYF.